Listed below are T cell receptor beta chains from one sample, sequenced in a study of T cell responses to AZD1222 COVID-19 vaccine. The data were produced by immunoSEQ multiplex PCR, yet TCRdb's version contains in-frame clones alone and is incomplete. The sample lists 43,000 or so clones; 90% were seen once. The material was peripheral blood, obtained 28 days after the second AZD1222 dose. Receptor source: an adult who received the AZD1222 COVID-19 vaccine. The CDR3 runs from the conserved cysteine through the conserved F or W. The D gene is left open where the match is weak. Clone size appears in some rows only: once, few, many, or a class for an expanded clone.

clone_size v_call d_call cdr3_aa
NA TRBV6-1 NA CASSEAWNGVF
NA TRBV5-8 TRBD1 CASSLLKTVRGDQPQHF
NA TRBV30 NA CAWMRGEAFF
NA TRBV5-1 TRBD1 CASSLEGQGHGYTF
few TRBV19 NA CASSTSPSSSYNSPLHF
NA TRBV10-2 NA CASSESSGSLKQPQHF
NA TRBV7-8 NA CASSRGGSEKLFF
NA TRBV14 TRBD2 CASSQSGLAGGNTGELFF
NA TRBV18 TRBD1 CASSPGQGNTDTQYF
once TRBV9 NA CASSVYDGPLPSEQYF
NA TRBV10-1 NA CASSGGMNTEAFF
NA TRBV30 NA CAWSLATEAFF
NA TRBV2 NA CASSPGRGSEQFF
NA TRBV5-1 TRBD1 CASSWGTGANYGYTF
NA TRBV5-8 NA CASSFRGVQF
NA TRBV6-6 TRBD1 CASRNRGGWTDTQYF
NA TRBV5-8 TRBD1 CASSLGGQGGDTQYF
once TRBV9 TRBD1 CASSVPRDRLSDDYGYTF
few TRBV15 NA CATSSGFTEAFF
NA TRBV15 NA CATEHTVSGNTIYF
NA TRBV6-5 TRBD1 CASRGQGAGDTEAFF
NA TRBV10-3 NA CAISLTRSQETQYF
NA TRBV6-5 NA CASSYSRGYLDEQFF
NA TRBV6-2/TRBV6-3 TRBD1 CASSDNRDRGKLFF
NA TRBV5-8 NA CASSYRATYGYTF